One and the same sample provided the 17 T cell receptor beta chains below, sequenced in a study of T cells after posttransplantation cyclophosphamide. Busulfan-fludarabine conditioning, marrow transplant, and cyclophosphamide on days +3 and +4 were administered. Clones were sequenced by immunoSEQ multiplex PCR, and TCRdb holds only the in-frame ones, with some missing. This repertoire lists 1,700 or so clones without singletons; roughly an eighth sits in the top ten. Sequenced here: PBMCs, sampled 32 days after allogeneic stem cell transplant with posttransplant cyclophosphamide. The receptors stem from a female patient in her forties who received an allogeneic stem cell transplant from a related donor, was CMV-positive, and had no GVHD. Part of the T cell pool may stem from the graft donor.

This clone has more than one count but fewer than ten. V is TRBV6-5 and J is TRBJ2-5, with 11 bases lining up with TRBD2. Unmatched junction bases numbered 8, after V lost 6 bases and J lost 5 bases. The CDR3 runs 15 residues. Looked up from germline, CDR1 is MNHEY and CDR2 is SVGAGI. In DNA form, the CDR3 reads TGTGCCAGCAGCCGCCTCTCTAGCGGGGGGGAGACCCAGTACTTC. As protein: CASSRLSSGGETQYF.

This clone appeared many times. The V call is TRBV2, the J call TRBJ2-3, with 8 bases aligning to TRBD2. This CDR3 contains 15 residues. Trimming at V came to 4 bases and at J to 3 bases, leaving 6 bases not matched to a gene. The germline gives CDR1 SNHLY, CDR2 FYNNEI. The CDR3 nucleotides are TGTGCCAGCAGTGTTGGCGGGGGGAGAACAGATACGCAGTATTTT. Translating gives CASSVGGGRTDTQYF.

This clone was counted ten times or more. The chain uses TRBV6-1 and TRBJ2-3; D unresolved. Trimming left V 6 bases short and J 6 bases short, with 10 bases between. CDR1 is MNHNS and CDR2 is SASEGT in the germline V gene. CDR3 length: 12 amino acids. The CDR3 loop is CASSPWRDTQYF. In DNA form, the CDR3 reads TGTGCCAGCAGCCCCTGGCGGGATACGCAGTATTTT.

By share, this clone ranks as medium-sized. The chain uses TRBV5-4 and TRBJ2-7, with 8 bases matching TRBD1. The V segment lost 4 bases and the J segment 6 bases; nucleotides outside the gene matches: 6. There are 13 residues in the CDR3. Germline assignment: CDR1 SGHNT and CDR2 YYREEE (reference sequence). The CDR3 DNA follows: TGTGCCAGCAGCCTACAGGGGACAGGCGAGCAGTACTTC. Its protein product is CASSLQGTGEQYF.

Relative to its sample, this clone is medium-sized (0.01 to 0.1%). The chain is built from TRBV11-3 and TRBJ1-4; 9 bases fit TRBD1. V was pared by 1 base and J by 2 bases, with 14 bases of the junction left unmatched. Looked up from germline, CDR1 is SGHNT and CDR2 is YENEEA. The CDR3 is made up of 20 amino acids. The CDR3 reads CASSLVLVGQGKKTNEKLFF. The CDR3 DNA sequence: TGTGCCAGCAGCTTAGTACTGGTCGGACAGGGGAAGAAGACTAATGAAAAACTGTTTTTT.

Judged by abundance, this clone is medium-sized. CDR3 DNA sequence: TGTGCCATCAGTGAGTCAGGACAGGGTGGTCGGAATGAGCAGTTCTTC. It encodes CAISESGQGGRNEQFF. This chain connects TRBV10-3 to TRBJ2-1, with TRBD1 matching 8 bases. With 0 bases clipped from V and 7 bases from J, the junction kept 8 bases outside the gene matches. The CDR3 has 16 amino acids. The V gene's germline CDR1 is ENHRY and CDR2 SYGVKD.

This clone was recorded many times. The gene calls are TRBV6-5 and TRBJ2-3, with unresolved D. Deletions cut 0 bases from V and 1 base from J, with 5 bases between. This CDR3 contains 14 residues. CDR1 and CDR2 (germline): MNHEY, SVGAGI. The CDR3 DNA reads as TGTGCCAGCAGTTACTCGAGCGGCACAGATACGCAGTATTTT. Its translation is CASSYSSGTDTQYF.

Within the sample, this clone is medium-sized. This chain connects TRBV5-6 to TRBJ2-3; no definite D call. The CDR3 covers 12 residues. Germline V gene lookup returns CDR1 SGHDT and CDR2 YYEEEE. The V and J ends lost 5 bases and 6 bases respectively, with 10 bases between them. CDR3 residues: CASSLRADTQYF. The DNA for the CDR3 is TGTGCCAGCAGTTTAAGGGCGGATACGCAGTATTTT.

This clone is medium-sized in the sample. The rearrangement joins TRBV7-9 to TRBJ1-1; 9 bases agree with TRBD1. The trim removed 5 bases at V and 4 bases at J, leaving 8 bases unmatched. The CDR3 is 15 residues long. Per the germline V gene, CDR1 is SEHNR and CDR2 is FQNEAQ (reference sequence). Here the CDR3 reads CASSVGTGRSTEAFF. CDR3 DNA: TGTGCCAGCAGCGTAGGGACAGGGCGAAGCACTGAAGCTTTCTTT.

This clone is judged medium-sized. The chain carries TRBV5-1 and TRBJ2-2; 9 bases agree with TRBD1. This CDR3 spans 15 amino acids. Germline V gives CDR1 SGHRS, CDR2 YFSETQ. V lost 4 bases and J lost 5; bases outside the gene matches: 6. CDR3 bases: TGCGCCAGCAGCCCCCGGACAGGGGCGACCGGGGAGCTGTTTTTT. Translating gives CASSPRTGATGELFF.

This clone came up many times. The J gene is TRBJ1-2, the V gene TRBV11-2, with unresolved D. The V gene's germline CDR1 is SGHAT and CDR2 FQNNGV. CDR3 length equals 12 residues. V was clipped by 0 bases and J by 5 bases, with 4 bases between them. CDR3 loop: CASSLDHYGYTF. The CDR3, as DNA: TGTGCCAGCAGCTTAGATCATTATGGCTACACCTTC.

The sample holds a few counts of this clone. J is TRBJ2-7 and V is TRBV12-3 or TRBV12-4; the D gene is possibly TRBD2 (5 bases). The germline V and J ends were trimmed by 7 bases and 6 bases, with 19 bases remaining between them. The CDR3 spans 14 residues. CDR3 bases: TGTGCCAGCACCAATCGGGGAGTCCTCGGCGAGCAGTACTTC. This codes for CASTNRGVLGEQYF.

By sample fraction, this clone is large. This chain uses TRBV14 with TRBJ2-1, with 9 positions matching TRBD1. V trimming: 2 bases; J trimming: 0 bases; junction bases outside the gene matches: 14. The germline CDR1 and CDR2 sequences are SGHDN and FVKESK. CDR3 length equals 20 residues. CDR3 sequence: CASSQSGTGNHLSSYNEQFF. Here the CDR3 DNA reads TGTGCCAGCAGCCAATCCGGGACAGGGAACCACTTGAGCTCCTACAATGAGCAGTTCTTC.

This clone came up many times. The chain couples TRBV11-2 to TRBJ2-7; tentative D call: TRBD1 (6 bases). There are 14 residues in the CDR3. Germline assignment: CDR1 SGHAT and CDR2 FQNNGV. The ends were cut back, 2 bases at V and 2 bases at J, with 10 bases in the middle. The CDR3 reads CASSLPGQPYEQYF. The CDR3 bases are TGTGCCAGCAGCTTACCGGGACAACCCTACGAGCAGTACTTC. Supplemented by reference TRBV11-2 and TRBJ2-7, the full variable domain reads EAGVAQSPRYKIIEKRQSVAFWCNPISGHATLYWYQQILGQGPKLLIQFQNNGVVDDSQLPKDRFSAERLKGVDSTLKIQPAKLEDSAVYLCASSLPGQPYEQYFGPGTRLTVT.

This clone was seen many times. Relative to the germline gene, one junction end is altered; a read error may explain this. The chain has TRBV5-4 and TRBJ2-5; 11 positions agree with TRBD1. The germline gives CDR1 SGHNT, CDR2 YYREEE (reference sequence). The CDR3 totals 12 residues. The CDR3 loop reads CASRGDRGAANF. CDR3 coding DNA: TGTGCCAGCAGAGGGGACAGGGGGGCGGCCAACTTC. Drawing the rest from reference TRBV5-4 and TRBJ2-5, the complete variable domain is ETGVTQSPTHLIKTRGQQVTLRCSSQSGHNTVSWYQQALGQGPQFIFQYYREEENGRGNFPPRFSGLQFPNYSSELNVNALELDDSALYLCASRGDRGAANFGPGTRLLVL.

In this sample, this clone turned up many times. The chain carries TRBV18 and TRBJ1-1; 9 bases line up with TRBD1. Germline loops: CDR1 KGHSH, CDR2 LQKENI. The V and J ends lost 4 bases and 4 bases, in that order; junction bases with no gene match: 10. The CDR3 spans 16 residues. CDR3 region: CASSRPPGQGSTEAFF. CDR3 bases: TGTGCCAGCTCACGTCCTCCAGGACAGGGGTCCACTGAAGCTTTCTTT.

This clone qualifies as medium-sized. The V call is TRBV6-1, the J call TRBJ2-1, with a possible D match to TRBD1 (5 bases). This CDR3 has 15 amino acids. Germline V lookup: CDR1 MNHNS, CDR2 SASEGT. V lost 6 bases and J 4 bases, leaving 16 bases between the germline ends. CDR3 loop: CASRGASVLYNEQFF. In DNA, the CDR3 is TGTGCCAGCAGAGGGGCCTCCGTACTTTACAATGAGCAGTTCTTC.